Listed below are T cell receptor beta chains from one sample, sequenced in a study of monozygotic twins with inflammatory bowel disease. TCRdb reanalyzed the 5' RACE reads, giving one entry per CDR3 protein sequence and no DNA. This sample's clone table lists around 230,000 distinct CDR3 sequences. The material sequenced was blood. These receptors originate from a human donor with ulcerative colitis or Crohn's disease, or a healthy co-twin of an affected twin (not recorded which). Both conserved end residues are part of each CDR3.

j_call: TRBJ2-3; v_call: TRBV7-2; cdr3_aa: CASSHRGFSTDTQYF
j_call: TRBJ2-2; v_call: TRBV2; cdr3_aa: CASMIQGANTGELFF
j_call: TRBJ1-5; v_call: TRBV29-1; cdr3_aa: CSVAEDSSNQPQHF
j_call: TRBJ2-7; v_call: TRBV19; cdr3_aa: CASSIVPYEQYF
j_call: TRBJ2-1; v_call: TRBV7-9; cdr3_aa: CASSLGGSHNNEQFF
j_call: TRBJ2-1; v_call: TRBV11-2; cdr3_aa: CASSLGQLYNEQFF
j_call: TRBJ2-3; v_call: TRBV14; cdr3_aa: CASSHVPDTQYF
j_call: TRBJ1-3; v_call: TRBV7-2; cdr3_aa: CASSPGTAADTIYF
j_call: TRBJ2-1; v_call: TRBV24-1; cdr3_aa: CATSDPRTSGNEQFF
j_call: TRBJ1-4; v_call: TRBV7-9; cdr3_aa: CASSSSAATNEKLFF
j_call: TRBJ1-3; v_call: TRBV12-3/TRBV12-4; cdr3_aa: CASSRRDSGNTIYF
j_call: TRBJ2-7; v_call: TRBV19; cdr3_aa: CASSPATGTSSYEQYF
j_call: TRBJ1-4; v_call: TRBV7-8; cdr3_aa: CASSAGGPNEKLFF
j_call: TRBJ2-1; v_call: TRBV5-5; cdr3_aa: CASSLYSPGTRKNEQFF
j_call: TRBJ1-1; v_call: TRBV7-9; cdr3_aa: CASSSTGGVPGAFF
j_call: TRBJ2-3; v_call: TRBV29-1; cdr3_aa: CSADRLGSDTQYF
j_call: TRBJ2-1; v_call: TRBV7-2; cdr3_aa: CASSRWDEQFF
j_call: TRBJ2-2; v_call: TRBV29-1; cdr3_aa: CSVDSGPYTGELFF
j_call: TRBJ2-7; v_call: TRBV5-1; cdr3_aa: CASSFRGDYEQYF
j_call: TRBJ1-1; v_call: TRBV20-1; cdr3_aa: CSASLQGRGEAFF
j_call: TRBJ2-5; v_call: TRBV5-1; cdr3_aa: CASSLALAGLQETQYF
j_call: TRBJ2-1; v_call: TRBV27; cdr3_aa: CASSPHTGQFYNEQFF
j_call: TRBJ2-2; v_call: TRBV7-3; cdr3_aa: CASSLSRENTGELFF
j_call: TRBJ1-1; v_call: TRBV10-2; cdr3_aa: CASWTGIGVAFF
j_call: TRBJ1-4; v_call: TRBV12-3/TRBV12-4; cdr3_aa: CASSPPLQAPGEKLFF
j_call: TRBJ2-7; v_call: TRBV27; cdr3_aa: CATGAYYEQYF
j_call: TRBJ2-1; v_call: TRBV5-1; cdr3_aa: CASSPVVAGGQGEQFF
j_call: TRBJ1-4; v_call: TRBV12-3/TRBV12-4; cdr3_aa: CASSGTGEGEKLFF
j_call: TRBJ2-7; v_call: TRBV25-1; cdr3_aa: CASSGVGSYEQYF
j_call: TRBJ1-5; v_call: TRBV5-1; cdr3_aa: CASSTGTGKNQPQHF
j_call: TRBJ2-5; v_call: TRBV15; cdr3_aa: CATSGGGWETQYF
j_call: TRBJ1-1; v_call: TRBV19; cdr3_aa: CASSIPARAGTEAFF
j_call: TRBJ2-3; v_call: TRBV5-6; cdr3_aa: CACSPNTDTQYF
j_call: TRBJ1-4; v_call: TRBV3-1; cdr3_aa: CASSQFRQGTNEKLFF
j_call: TRBJ1-1; v_call: TRBV7-9; cdr3_aa: CASSLNNEAFF
j_call: TRBJ2-2; v_call: TRBV2; cdr3_aa: CASTPGSSRTGELFF
j_call: TRBJ1-2; v_call: TRBV3-1; cdr3_aa: CASSRRTDNGYTF
j_call: TRBJ2-3; v_call: TRBV14; cdr3_aa: CASSPQGYTDTQYF
j_call: TRBJ2-3; v_call: TRBV15; cdr3_aa: CATSRDFRSTDTQYF
j_call: TRBJ1-4; v_call: TRBV10-3; cdr3_aa: CAISEWDEKLFF
j_call: TRBJ2-4; v_call: TRBV11-2; cdr3_aa: CASSLDGLAGTKNIQYF
j_call: TRBJ1-6; v_call: TRBV5-4; cdr3_aa: CASSLGGASSYNSPLHF
j_call: TRBJ2-5; v_call: TRBV10-3; cdr3_aa: CAISESGLAGAAVQETQYF
j_call: TRBJ1-2; v_call: TRBV2; cdr3_aa: CASSEIPDRDSLRYGYTF
j_call: TRBJ1-1; v_call: TRBV5-1; cdr3_aa: CASSLSSGALNTEAFF
j_call: TRBJ1-1; v_call: TRBV5-8; cdr3_aa: CASSLPGVDTEAFF
j_call: TRBJ2-7; v_call: TRBV5-1; cdr3_aa: CASSPRGTGKQYF
j_call: TRBJ2-6; v_call: TRBV12-3/TRBV12-4; cdr3_aa: CASSPQGSGANVLTF
j_call: TRBJ1-1; v_call: TRBV25-1; cdr3_aa: CASSRRLGRGWTEAFF